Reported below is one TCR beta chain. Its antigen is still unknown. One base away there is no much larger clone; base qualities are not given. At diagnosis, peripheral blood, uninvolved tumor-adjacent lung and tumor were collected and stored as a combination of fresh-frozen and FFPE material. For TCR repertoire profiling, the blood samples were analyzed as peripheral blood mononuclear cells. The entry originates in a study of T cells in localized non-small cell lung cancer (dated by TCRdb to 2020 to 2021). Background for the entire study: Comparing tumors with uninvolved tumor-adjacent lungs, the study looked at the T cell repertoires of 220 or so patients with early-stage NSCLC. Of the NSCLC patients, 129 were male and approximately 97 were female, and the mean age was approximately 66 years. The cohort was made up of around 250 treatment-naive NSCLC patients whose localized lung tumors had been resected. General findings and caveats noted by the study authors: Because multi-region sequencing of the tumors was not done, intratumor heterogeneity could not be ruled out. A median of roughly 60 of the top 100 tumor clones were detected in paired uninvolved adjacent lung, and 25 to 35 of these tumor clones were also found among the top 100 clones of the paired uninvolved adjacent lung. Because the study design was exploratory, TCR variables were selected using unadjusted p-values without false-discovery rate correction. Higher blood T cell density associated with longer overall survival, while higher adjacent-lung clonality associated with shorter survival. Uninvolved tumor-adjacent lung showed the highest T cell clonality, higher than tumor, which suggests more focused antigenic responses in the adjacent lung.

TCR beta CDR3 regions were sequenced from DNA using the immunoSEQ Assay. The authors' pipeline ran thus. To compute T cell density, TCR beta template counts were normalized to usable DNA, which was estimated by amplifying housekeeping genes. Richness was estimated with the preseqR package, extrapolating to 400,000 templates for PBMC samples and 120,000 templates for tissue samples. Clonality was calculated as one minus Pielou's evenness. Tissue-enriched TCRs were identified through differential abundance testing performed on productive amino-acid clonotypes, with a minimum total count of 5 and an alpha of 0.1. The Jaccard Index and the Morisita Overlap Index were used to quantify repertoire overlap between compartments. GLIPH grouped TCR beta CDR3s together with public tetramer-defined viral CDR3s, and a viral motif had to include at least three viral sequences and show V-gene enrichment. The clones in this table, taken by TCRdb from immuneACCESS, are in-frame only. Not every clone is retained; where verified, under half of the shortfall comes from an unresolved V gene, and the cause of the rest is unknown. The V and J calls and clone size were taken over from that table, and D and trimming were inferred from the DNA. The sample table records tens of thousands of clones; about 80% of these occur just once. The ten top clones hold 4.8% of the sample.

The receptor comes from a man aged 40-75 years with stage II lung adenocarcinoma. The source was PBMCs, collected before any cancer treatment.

The CDR3 protein: CASSGAGANTGELFF. The DNA sequence follows: TGTGCCAGCAGCGGGGCAGGAGCTAACACCGGGGAGCTGTTTTTT. The V and J segments used are TRBV28 and TRBJ2-2; the D gene may be TRBD1 or TRBD2, since each aligns over 5 bases. The CDR3 covers 15 residues, taking in both the cysteine and the phenylalanine. Only the CDR3 region is kept as DNA, spanning 45 bases read in frame from base 1. V is pared back by 6 bases and J by 2 bases, with 13 bases lying between the germline termini. Reading the germline V gene gives CDR1 MDHEN and CDR2 SYDVKM.